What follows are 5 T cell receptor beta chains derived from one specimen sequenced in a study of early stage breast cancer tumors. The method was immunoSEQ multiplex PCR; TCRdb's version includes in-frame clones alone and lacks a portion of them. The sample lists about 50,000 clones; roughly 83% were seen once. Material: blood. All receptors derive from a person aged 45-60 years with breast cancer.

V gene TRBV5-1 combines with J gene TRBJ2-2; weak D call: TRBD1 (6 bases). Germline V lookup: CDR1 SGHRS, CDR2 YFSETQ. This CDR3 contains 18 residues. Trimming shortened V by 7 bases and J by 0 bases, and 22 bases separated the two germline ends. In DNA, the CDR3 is TGCGCCAGCTCCGATGGCCCAGCGACAGGTCCGAACACCGGGGAGCTGTTTTTT. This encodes CASSDGPATGPNTGELFF.

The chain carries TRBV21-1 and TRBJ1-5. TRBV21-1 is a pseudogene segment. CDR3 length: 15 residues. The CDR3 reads CASSKGAGGDQPQHF. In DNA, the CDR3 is TGTGCCAGCAGCAAAGGGGCGGGAGGGGATCAGCCCCAGCATTTT.

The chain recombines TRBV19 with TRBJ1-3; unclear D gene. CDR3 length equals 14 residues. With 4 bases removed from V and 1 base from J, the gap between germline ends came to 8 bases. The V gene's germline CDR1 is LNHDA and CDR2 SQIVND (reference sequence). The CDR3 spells CASSTGWSGNTIYF. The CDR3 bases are TGTGCCAGTAGTACAGGATGGTCTGGAAACACCATATATTTT.

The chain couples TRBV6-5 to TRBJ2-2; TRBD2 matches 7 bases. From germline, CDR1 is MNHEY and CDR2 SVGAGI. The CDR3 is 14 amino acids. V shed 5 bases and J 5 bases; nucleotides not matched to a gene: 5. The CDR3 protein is CASSRGLNTGELFF. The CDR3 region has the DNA TGTGCCAGCAGTAGGGGACTAAATACCGGGGAGCTGTTTTTT.

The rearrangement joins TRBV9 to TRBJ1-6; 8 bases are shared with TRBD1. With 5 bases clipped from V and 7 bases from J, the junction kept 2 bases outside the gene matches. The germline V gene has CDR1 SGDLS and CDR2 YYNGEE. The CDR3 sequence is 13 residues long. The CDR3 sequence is CASSGTGNSPLHF. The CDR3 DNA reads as TGTGCCAGCAGTGGGACAGGAAATTCACCCCTCCACTTT.